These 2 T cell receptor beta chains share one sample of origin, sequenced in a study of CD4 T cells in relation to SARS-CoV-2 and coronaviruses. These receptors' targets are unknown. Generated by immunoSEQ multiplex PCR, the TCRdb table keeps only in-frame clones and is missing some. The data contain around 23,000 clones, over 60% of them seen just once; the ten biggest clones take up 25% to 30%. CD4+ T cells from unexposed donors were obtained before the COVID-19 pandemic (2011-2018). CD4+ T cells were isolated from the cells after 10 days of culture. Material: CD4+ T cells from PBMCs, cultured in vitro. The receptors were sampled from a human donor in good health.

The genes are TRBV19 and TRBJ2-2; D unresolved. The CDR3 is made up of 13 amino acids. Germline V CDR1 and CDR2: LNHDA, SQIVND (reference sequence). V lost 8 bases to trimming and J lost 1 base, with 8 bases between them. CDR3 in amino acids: CASSVQNTGELFF. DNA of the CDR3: TGTGCCAGTTCGGTGCAGAACACCGGGGAGCTGTTTTTT.

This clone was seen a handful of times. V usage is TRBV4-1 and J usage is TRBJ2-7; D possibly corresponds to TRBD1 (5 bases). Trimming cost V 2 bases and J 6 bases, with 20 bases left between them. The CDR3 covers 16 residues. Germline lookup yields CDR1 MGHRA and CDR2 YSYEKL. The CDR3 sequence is CASSQTSRDPTGEQYF. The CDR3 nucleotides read TGCGCCAGCAGCCAAACATCCAGGGATCCAACTGGCGAGCAGTACTTC.